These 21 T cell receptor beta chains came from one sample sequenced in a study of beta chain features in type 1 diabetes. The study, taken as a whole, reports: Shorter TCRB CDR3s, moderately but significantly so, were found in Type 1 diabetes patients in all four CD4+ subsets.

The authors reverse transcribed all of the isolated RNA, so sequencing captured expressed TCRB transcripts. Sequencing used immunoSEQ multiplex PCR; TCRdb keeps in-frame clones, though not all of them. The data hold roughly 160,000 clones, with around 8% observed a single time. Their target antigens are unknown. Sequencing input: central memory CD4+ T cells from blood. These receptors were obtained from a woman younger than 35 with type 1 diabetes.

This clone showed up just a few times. CDR3 protein: CSVAGTANNEQFF. The CDR3 DNA sequence: TGCAGCGTTGCCGGGACAGCTAACAATGAGCAGTTCTTC. The rearrangement links TRBV29-1 to TRBJ2-1; 7 bases fit TRBD1. The CDR3 spans 13 residues. Germline V CDR1 and CDR2: SQVTM, ANQGSEA. V trimming: 4 bases; J trimming: 5 bases; junction bases outside the gene matches: 5.

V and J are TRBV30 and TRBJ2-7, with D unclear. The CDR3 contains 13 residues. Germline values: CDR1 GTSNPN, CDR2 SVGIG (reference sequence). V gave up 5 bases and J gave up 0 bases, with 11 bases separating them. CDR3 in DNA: TGTGCCTGGGAGGATAGGAGCTCCTACGAGCAGTACTTC. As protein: CAWEDRSSYEQYF.

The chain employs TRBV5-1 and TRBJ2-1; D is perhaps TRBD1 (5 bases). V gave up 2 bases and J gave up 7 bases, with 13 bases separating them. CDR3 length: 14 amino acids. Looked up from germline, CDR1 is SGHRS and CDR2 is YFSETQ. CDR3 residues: CASSLPTVENEQFF. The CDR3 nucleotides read TGCGCCAGCAGCTTACCGACAGTAGAAAATGAGCAGTTCTTC.

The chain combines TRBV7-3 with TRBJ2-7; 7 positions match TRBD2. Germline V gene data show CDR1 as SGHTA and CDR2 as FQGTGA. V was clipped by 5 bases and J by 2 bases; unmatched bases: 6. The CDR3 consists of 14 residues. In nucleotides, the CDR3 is TGTGCCAGCAGCCGCGGACTAGGGCCCTACGAGCAGTACTTC. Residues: CASSRGLGPYEQYF.

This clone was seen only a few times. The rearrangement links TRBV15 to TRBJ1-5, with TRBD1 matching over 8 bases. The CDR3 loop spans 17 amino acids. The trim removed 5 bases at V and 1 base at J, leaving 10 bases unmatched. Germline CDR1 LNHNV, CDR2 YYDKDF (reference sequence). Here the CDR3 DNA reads TGTGCCACCAGCGGAAACGCCAGGGGGCCGAGCAATCAGCCCCAGCATTTT. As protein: CATSGNARGPSNQPQHF. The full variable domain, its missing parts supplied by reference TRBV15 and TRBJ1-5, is DAMVIQNPRYQVTQFGKPVTLSCSQTLNHNVMYWYQQKSSQAPKLLFHYYDKDFNNEADTPDNFQSRRPNTSFCFLDIRSPGLGDTAMYLCATSGNARGPSNQPQHFGDGTRLSIL.

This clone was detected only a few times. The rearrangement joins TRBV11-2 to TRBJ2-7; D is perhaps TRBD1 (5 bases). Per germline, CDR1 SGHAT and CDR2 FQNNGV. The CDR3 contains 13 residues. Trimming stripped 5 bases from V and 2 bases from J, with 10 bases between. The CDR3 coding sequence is TGTGCCAGCAGCCTAACGACAGCCTACGAGCAGTACTTC. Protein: CASSLTTAYEQYF.

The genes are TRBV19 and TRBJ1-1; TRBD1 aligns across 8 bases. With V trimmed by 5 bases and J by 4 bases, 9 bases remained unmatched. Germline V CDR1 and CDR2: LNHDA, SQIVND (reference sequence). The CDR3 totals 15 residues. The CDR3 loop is CASSSQGASSTEAFF. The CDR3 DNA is TGTGCCAGTAGTTCCCAGGGGGCGTCGAGCACTGAAGCTTTCTTT.

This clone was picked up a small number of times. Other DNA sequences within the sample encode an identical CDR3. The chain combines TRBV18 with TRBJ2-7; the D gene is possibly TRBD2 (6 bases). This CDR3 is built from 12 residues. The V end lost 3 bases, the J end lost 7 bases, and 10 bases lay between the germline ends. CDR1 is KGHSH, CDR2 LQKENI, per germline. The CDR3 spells CASSPTEGEQYF. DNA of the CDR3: TGTGCCAGCTCACCGACGGAGGGAGAGCAGTACTTC.

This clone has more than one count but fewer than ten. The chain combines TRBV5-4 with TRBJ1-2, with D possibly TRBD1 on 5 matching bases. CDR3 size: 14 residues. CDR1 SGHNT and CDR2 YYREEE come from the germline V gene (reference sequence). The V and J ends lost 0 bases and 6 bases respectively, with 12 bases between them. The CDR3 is CASSLGLGGDGYTF. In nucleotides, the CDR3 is TGTGCCAGCAGCTTGGGACTGGGAGGGGATGGCTACACCTTC.

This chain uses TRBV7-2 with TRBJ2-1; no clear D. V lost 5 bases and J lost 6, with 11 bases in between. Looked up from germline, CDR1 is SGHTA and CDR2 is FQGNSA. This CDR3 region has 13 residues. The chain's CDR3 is CASSPPMVNEQFF. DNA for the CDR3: TGTGCCAGCAGCCCCCCTATGGTCAATGAGCAGTTCTTC.

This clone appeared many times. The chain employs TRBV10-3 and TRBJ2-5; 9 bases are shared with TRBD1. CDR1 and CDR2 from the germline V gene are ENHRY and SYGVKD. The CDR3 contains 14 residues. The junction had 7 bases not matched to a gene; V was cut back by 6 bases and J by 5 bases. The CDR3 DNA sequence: TGTGCCATCAGAGTACAGGGGGCTGAGGAGACCCAGTACTTC. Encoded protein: CAIRVQGAEETQYF.

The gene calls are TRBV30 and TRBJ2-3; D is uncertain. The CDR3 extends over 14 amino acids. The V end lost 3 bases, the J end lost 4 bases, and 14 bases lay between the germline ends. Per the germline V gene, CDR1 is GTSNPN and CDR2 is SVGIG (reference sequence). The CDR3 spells CAWRNPGGPDTQYF. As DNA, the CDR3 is TGTGCCTGGAGAAACCCCGGCGGCCCAGATACGCAGTATTTT.

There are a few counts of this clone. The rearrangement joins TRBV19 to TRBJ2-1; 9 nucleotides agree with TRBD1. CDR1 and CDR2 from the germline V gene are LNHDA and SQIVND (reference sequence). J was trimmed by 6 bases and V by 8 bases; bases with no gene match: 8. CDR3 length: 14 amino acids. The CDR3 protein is CASGTGQGPNEQFF. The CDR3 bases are TGTGCCAGTGGGACGGGACAGGGTCCCAATGAGCAGTTCTTC.

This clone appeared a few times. The CDR3 protein is CASSPRLGGPSTDTQYF. CDR3 DNA: TGCGCCAGCAGCCCACGACTGGGGGGGCCGAGCACAGATACGCAGTATTTT. This rearrangement joins TRBV4-1 to TRBJ2-3; the D gene is possibly TRBD2 (7 bases). V was shortened by 4 bases and J by 0 bases, with 17 bases between the two germline ends. CDR1 and CDR2 (germline): MGHRA, YSYEKL. The CDR3 is made up of 17 amino acids.

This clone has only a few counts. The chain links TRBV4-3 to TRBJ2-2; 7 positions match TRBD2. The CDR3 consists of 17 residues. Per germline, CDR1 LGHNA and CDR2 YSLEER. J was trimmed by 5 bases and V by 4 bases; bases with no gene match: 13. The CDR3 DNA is TGCGCCAGCAGCCTCCCCCCGGCTAGCGGTGAGACCGGGGAGCTGTTTTTT. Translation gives CASSLPPASGETGELFF.

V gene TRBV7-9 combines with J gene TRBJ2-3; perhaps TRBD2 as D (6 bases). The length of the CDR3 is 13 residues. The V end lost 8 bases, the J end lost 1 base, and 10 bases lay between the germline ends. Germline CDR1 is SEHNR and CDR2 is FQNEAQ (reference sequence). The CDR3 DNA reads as TGTGCCAGCGGACCTAGCGGCACAGATACGCAGTATTTT. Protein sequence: CASGPSGTDTQYF.

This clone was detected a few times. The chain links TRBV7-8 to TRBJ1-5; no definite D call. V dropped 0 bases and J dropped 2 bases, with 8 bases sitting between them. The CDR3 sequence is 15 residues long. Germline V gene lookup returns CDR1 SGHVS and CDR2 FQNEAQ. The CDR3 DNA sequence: TGTGCCAGCAGCTTAGCGGGCGGGGGCAATCAGCCCCAGCATTTT. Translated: CASSLAGGGNQPQHF.

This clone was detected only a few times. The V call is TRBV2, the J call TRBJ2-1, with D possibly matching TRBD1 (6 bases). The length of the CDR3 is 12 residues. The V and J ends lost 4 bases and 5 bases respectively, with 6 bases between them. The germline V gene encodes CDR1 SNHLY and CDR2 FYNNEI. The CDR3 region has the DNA TGTGCCAGCAGTGGGACAGACAATGAGCAGTTCTTC. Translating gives CASSGTDNEQFF.

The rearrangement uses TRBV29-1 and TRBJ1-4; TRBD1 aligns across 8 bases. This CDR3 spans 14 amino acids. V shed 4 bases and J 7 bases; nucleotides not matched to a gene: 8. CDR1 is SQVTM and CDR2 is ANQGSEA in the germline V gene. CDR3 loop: CSVGGQTGAEKLFF. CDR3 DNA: TGCAGCGTTGGGGGACAGACAGGGGCTGAAAAACTGTTTTTT. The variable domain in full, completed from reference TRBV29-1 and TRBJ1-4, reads SAVISQKPSRDICQRGTSLTIQCQVDSQVTMMFWYRQQPGQSLTLIATANQGSEATYESGFVIDKFPISRPNLTFSTLTVSNMSPEDSSIYLCSVGGQTGAEKLFFGSGTQLSVL.

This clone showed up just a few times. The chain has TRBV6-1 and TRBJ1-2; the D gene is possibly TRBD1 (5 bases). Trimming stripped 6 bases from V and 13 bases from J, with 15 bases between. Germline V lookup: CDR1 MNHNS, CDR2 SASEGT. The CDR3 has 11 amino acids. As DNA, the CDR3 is TGTGCCAGCAGGAGCCGCAGGGATGGCACCTTC. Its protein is CASRSRRDGTF.

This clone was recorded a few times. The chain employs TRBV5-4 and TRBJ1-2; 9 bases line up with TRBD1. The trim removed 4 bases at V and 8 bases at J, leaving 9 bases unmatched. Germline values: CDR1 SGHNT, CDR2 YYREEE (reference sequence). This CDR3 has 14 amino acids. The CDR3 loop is CASSAGTGMEGYTF. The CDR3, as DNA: TGTGCCAGCAGCGCCGGGACAGGGATGGAGGGCTACACCTTC.